The 19 T cell receptor beta chains reported below all come from one sample, sequenced in a study of blood T cell repertoires in COVID-19. Sequencing used immunoSEQ multiplex PCR; TCRdb keeps in-frame clones, though not all of them. Here the sample spans more than 45,000 clones, 75% to 95% being singletons. Sequencing input: peripheral blood. The receptors come from a man in his 70s with active COVID-19.

The rearrangement joins TRBV5-1 to TRBJ2-7, with 9 bases that match TRBD1. V was pared by 4 bases and J by 4 bases, with 6 bases of the junction left unmatched. CDR3 length: 14 amino acids. CDR1 SGHRS and CDR2 YFSETQ come from the germline V gene. CDR3 sequence (DNA): TGCGCCAGCAGCGTGGGACAGGGTGGGTACGAGCAGTACTTC. Translating gives CASSVGQGGYEQYF.

V is TRBV21-1 and J is TRBJ2-3; TRBD1 was called by the table and not checked on the DNA. TRBV21-1 is a recognized pseudogene. This CDR3 comprises 19 residues. This CDR3 reads CASSKALSTGGLSTDTQYF. CDR3 in DNA: TGTGCCAGCAGCAAAGCGCTTTCCACAGGGGGCTTAAGCACAGATACGCAGTATTTT.

This clone was seen only once. The V gene is TRBV19, the J gene TRBJ1-2, with 12 nucleotides matching TRBD1. The CDR3 has 15 residues. Germline V gene lookup returns CDR1 LNHDA and CDR2 SQIVND (reference sequence). V lost 7 bases and J lost 7; bases outside the gene matches: 10. Here the CDR3 reads CASTINSGQGAGYTF. DNA of the CDR3: TGTGCCAGTACCATTAATTCGGGACAGGGGGCTGGCTACACCTTC.

The chain recombines TRBV6-6 with TRBJ1-4; no clear D gene. Trimming took 5 bases from V and 6 from J, leaving 16 bases between them. The CDR3 is made up of 15 amino acids. Germline CDR1 and CDR2: MNHNY and SVGAGI (reference sequence). CDR3: CASSTRHSEDEKLFF. The CDR3 nucleotides are TGTGCCAGCAGTACCCGACACTCCGAAGATGAAAAACTGTTTTTT.

V usage is TRBV5-5 and J usage is TRBJ1-5; tentatively, D is TRBD1 (5 bases). Germline CDR1 SGHKS, CDR2 YYEKEE (reference sequence). Trimming shortened V by 0 bases and J by 1 base, and 14 bases separated the two germline ends. CDR3 size: 17 residues. This chain's CDR3 is CASSLVARTRSNQPQHF. In DNA form, the CDR3 reads TGTGCCAGCAGCTTGGTCGCGCGGACAAGAAGCAATCAGCCCCAGCATTTT.

This clone is a singleton in its sample. This chain uses TRBV9 with TRBJ2-1; no reliable D call. V was cut by 1 base and J by 2 bases, with 4 bases left in between. In germline, CDR1 is SGDLS, CDR2 YYNGEE. The CDR3 has 13 residues. The CDR3 loop reads CASSVPPYNEQFF. The CDR3 coding sequence is TGTGCCAGCAGCGTACCTCCCTACAATGAGCAGTTCTTC.

V usage is TRBV4-2 and J usage is TRBJ2-7, with 8 bases matching TRBD2. Germline V gene data show CDR1 as LGHNA and CDR2 as YNFKEQ. With 0 bases clipped from V and 4 bases from J, the junction kept 8 bases outside the gene matches. The CDR3 extends over 16 amino acids. The CDR3, as DNA: TGTGCCAGCAGCCAAGATATCGGTAGCGGGGATTACGAGCAGTACTTC. It codes for CASSQDIGSGDYEQYF.

The V call is TRBV5-1, the J call TRBJ2-1, with 8 bases fitting TRBD1. V was pared by 7 bases and J by 0 bases, with 15 bases of the junction left unmatched. In germline, CDR1 is SGHRS, CDR2 YFSETQ. The CDR3 has 18 residues. The CDR3 nucleotides read TGCGCCAGCGCGTTCCCCCGGAGGGACAGGTCCTCCTACAATGAGCAGTTCTTC. Protein: CASAFPRRDRSSYNEQFF.

The J gene is TRBJ1-5, the V gene TRBV19; weak D call: TRBD1 (5 bases). The CDR3 length is 13 residues. V was shortened by 7 bases and J by 4 bases, with 11 bases between the two germline ends. Per germline, CDR1 LNHDA and CDR2 SQIVND (reference sequence). CDR3 amino acids: CASTGRVNQPQHF. The CDR3 bases are TGTGCCAGTACCGGCAGGGTTAATCAGCCCCAGCATTTT.

This chain connects TRBV15 to TRBJ1-5; D remains unclear. Trimming cost V 2 bases and J 6 bases, with 14 bases left between them. Germline CDR1 reads LNHNV; CDR2 reads YYDKDF (reference sequence). The length of the CDR3 is 15 residues. The CDR3 region is CATSRSTSHPQPQHF. The CDR3 DNA sequence: TGTGCCACCAGCAGATCGACAAGCCACCCTCAGCCCCAGCATTTT.

The count of this clone is one. The J gene is TRBJ2-5, the V gene TRBV7-8; TRBD1 agrees at 7 bases. J was trimmed by 5 bases and V by 4 bases; bases with no gene match: 10. Germline loops: CDR1 SGHVS, CDR2 FQNEAQ. This CDR3 region has 15 residues. CDR3: CASSSSHRGEETQYF. CDR3 bases: TGTGCCAGCAGCTCCTCCCACAGGGGCGAGGAGACCCAGTACTTC.

The genes are TRBV9 and TRBJ1-2; 7 bases line up with TRBD1. In germline, CDR1 is SGDLS, CDR2 YYNGEE. With 3 bases clipped from V and 4 bases from J, the junction kept 6 bases outside the gene matches. CDR3 size: 14 residues. CDR3 bases: TGTGCCAGCAGCGCCCGACAGGGTCCCTATGGCTACACCTTC. It translates to CASSARQGPYGYTF. The whole variable domain, filled in from reference TRBV9 and TRBJ1-2, reads DSGVTQTPKHLITATGQRVTLRCSPRSGDLSVYWYQQSLDQGLQFLIQYYNGEERAKGNILERFSAQQFPDLHSELNLSSLELGDSALYFCASSARQGPYGYTFGSGTRLTVV.

The CDR3 reads CAWSVPWDRGQETQYF. The CDR3 DNA reads TGTGCCTGGAGTGTGCCGTGGGACAGGGGTCAAGAGACCCAGTACTTC. The rearrangement joins TRBV30 to TRBJ2-5, with 10 bases fitting TRBD1. Germline-derived CDR1 and CDR2 are GTSNPN and SVGIG (reference sequence). The V and J ends lost 0 bases and 2 bases, in that order; junction bases with no gene match: 6. The CDR3 is 16 amino acids.

V usage is TRBV3-1 (or the pseudogene TRBV3-2) and J usage is TRBJ2-5; a possible D gene is TRBD2 (6 bases). Germline CDR1 is LGHDT and CDR2 is YNNKEL (reference sequence). The CDR3 loop spans 14 amino acids. V shed 4 bases and J shed 1 base, with 10 bases lying between them. This CDR3 reads CASSPGTFQETQYF. The CDR3 coding sequence is TGTGCCAGCAGCCCTGGGACTTTCCAAGAGACCCAGTACTTC.

The chain is built from TRBV4-2 and TRBJ1-1; D gene ambiguous. V was cut by 4 bases and J by 1 base, with 13 bases left in between. CDR1 and CDR2 from the germline V gene are LGHNA and YNFKEQ. The CDR3 extends over 15 amino acids. The CDR3 loop is CASSLWEDGNTEAFF. The CDR3 DNA follows: TGTGCCAGCAGCCTATGGGAGGACGGGAACACTGAAGCTTTCTTT.

The chain carries TRBV5-5 and TRBJ1-1; 9 positions match TRBD1. The J segment lost 7 bases and the V segment lost 2 bases, leaving 9 bases of the junction unmatched. Per germline, CDR1 SGHKS and CDR2 YYEKEE (reference sequence). The CDR3 runs 15 residues. CDR3 DNA: TGTGCCAGCAGCTTACAGGGGGCGCGGGGCCGTGAAGCTTTCTTT. Translating gives CASSLQGARGREAFF.

This chain links TRBV19 with TRBJ2-2; D is ambiguous. Germline CDR1 reads LNHDA; CDR2 reads SQIVND (reference sequence). CDR3 size: 13 residues. Trimming pared 6 bases from V and 0 bases from J, leaving 5 bases between. CDR3 in amino acids: CASRAANTGELFF. In DNA, the CDR3 is TGTGCCAGTAGGGCCGCGAACACCGGGGAGCTGTTTTTT.

CDR3 coding DNA: TGTGCCAGCAGCCGGGACAGTTTGCGCTACGAGCAGTACTTC. It specifies CASSRDSLRYEQYF. The rearrangement joins TRBV14 to TRBJ2-7, with TRBD1 matching 7 bases. V lost 4 bases to trimming and J lost 3 bases; unmatched junction nucleotides: 6. The CDR3 spans 14 residues. CDR1 SGHDN and CDR2 FVKESK come from the germline V gene.

The V and J genes are TRBV6-5 and TRBJ2-1; 9 nucleotides line up with TRBD2. Per germline, CDR1 MNHEY and CDR2 SVGAGI. J gave up 6 bases and V 3 bases, and 3 bases lay outside the gene matches. There are 14 residues in the CDR3. The CDR3 DNA reads TGTGCCAGCAGTTATGCGGGGGGGCCCAATGAGCAGTTCTTC. This encodes CASSYAGGPNEQFF.